The source of this T cell receptor beta chain is a study of naive and memory T cell subsets. Both TRBC1 and TRBC2 were covered by a beta constant-region primer of two equimolar oligonucleotides. The ligated cDNA underwent four PCR rounds using SP2 and nested alpha and beta constant-region primers. A 12-nucleotide UMI and the SP2 primer were added to the cDNA 3' end by oligonucleotide ligation. TCRdb itself ran the UMI-ligation and nested PCR reads through MiXCR, one entry per CDR3 protein. Of tens of thousands of distinct CDR3 sequences listed, approximately 9.2% are singletons. Whole-study findings and limits: A few larger clonotypes appeared in naive repertoires, especially CD8, possibly memory cells re-expressing CD45RA. Diversity fell and Gini index rose from naive through CM, EM, EMRA.

The V gene lost 2 bases and the J gene lost 3 bases, with 15 bases spanning the gap. The germline V gene has CDR1 MNHNY and CDR2 SVGAGI (reference sequence). CDR3 length: 16 residues. This clonotype occurred a few times. The antigen remains unidentified. This clonotype originated in a human donor in good health. The rearrangement links TRBV6-6 to TRBJ2-3; the D gene is possibly TRBD1 (5 bases). The material sequenced was naive CD8+ T cells from blood. In nucleotides, the CDR3 is TGTGCCAGCAGTTACGTGAAAGGGGTGGGGACAGATACGCAGTATTTT. As protein: CASSYVKGVGTDTQYF.